Listed below are T cell receptor beta chains from one sample, sequenced in a study of T cell responses to AZD1222 COVID-19 vaccine. Using immunoSEQ multiplex PCR, the repertoire was profiled, and TCRdb retains in-frame clones only, with some absent. The sample records some 130,000 clones, around 90% being singletons. The input for sequencing was peripheral blood, taken 28 days after the second AZD1222 dose. The receptors originated from an adult who received the AZD1222 COVID-19 vaccine. Both conserved end residues are part of each CDR3. D genes are given only for firm matches. Expanded clones are given a class, and other clones once, few, many or no size at all.

NA	TRBV6-1	NA	TRBJ2-3	CASSELTGSTDTQYF	TGTGCCAGCAGTGAACTTACGGGAAGCACAGATACGCAGTATTTT
NA	TRBV25-1	NA	TRBJ2-7	CASSPFTGPYEQYF	TGTGCCAGCAGTCCATTCACGGGGCCCTACGAGCAGTACTTC
NA	TRBV28	TRBD1	TRBJ1-6	CASSLPRGYSPLHF	TGTGCCAGCAGTCTCCCCAGGGGGTATTCACCCCTCCACTTT
NA	TRBV5-1	TRBD1	TRBJ1-6	CASSGGGTGDNSPLHF	TGCGCCAGCAGCGGAGGAGGGACAGGGGATAATTCACCCCTCCACTTT
NA	TRBV7-3	TRBD2	TRBJ2-1	CASSPGTSVYNEQFF	TGTGCCAGCAGCCCCGGGACTAGCGTCTACAATGAGCAGTTCTTC
NA	TRBV5-4	TRBD1	TRBJ1-2	CASSADRGSLYGYTF	TGTGCCAGCAGCGCGGACAGGGGGTCGCTCTATGGCTACACCTTC
NA	TRBV7-9	NA	TRBJ2-5	CASSLVPGETQYF	TGTGCCAGCAGCTTAGTCCCAGGAGAGACCCAGTACTTC
NA	TRBV9	NA	TRBJ2-5	CASSVSWGVETQYF	TGTGCCAGCAGCGTCTCGTGGGGGGTTGAGACCCAGTACTTC
NA	TRBV5-1	TRBD2	TRBJ2-2	CASTPQTGASGGELFF	TGCGCCAGCACTCCCCAGACGGGAGCTAGCGGCGGGGAGCTGTTTTTT
NA	TRBV7-2	NA	TRBJ1-5	CASSLQLNQPQHF	TGTGCCAGCAGCTTACAGCTAAATCAGCCCCAGCATTTT
few	TRBV27	TRBD1	TRBJ1-5	CASSFKAAGFPGQGANQPQHF	TGTGCCAGCAGCTTTAAGGCGGCCGGGTTTCCGGGACAGGGGGCGAATCAGCCCCAGCATTTT
NA	TRBV27	NA	TRBJ1-6	CASSARTDSPLHF	TGTGCCAGCAGTGCCAGGACCGATTCACCCCTCCACTTT
NA	TRBV16	TRBD2	TRBJ2-4	CASSQRRGGSGKNIQYF	TGTGCCAGCAGCCAAAGACGGGGCGGGAGTGGGAAAAACATTCAGTACTTC
few	TRBV19	TRBD1	TRBJ1-2	CASSIGTGSGYTF	TGTGCCAGTAGTATTGGGACAGGGAGTGGCTACACCTTC
NA	TRBV3-1/TRBV3-2	TRBD1	TRBJ1-1	CASSHWTGRAFF	TGTGCCAGCAGCCACTGGACAGGGAGAGCTTTCTTT
NA	TRBV27	NA	TRBJ2-1	CASLGGRNEQFF	TGTGCCAGCCTCGGAGGACGGAATGAGCAGTTCTTC
NA	TRBV5-1	NA	TRBJ1-3	CASSLGTASSGNTIYF	TGCGCCAGCAGCTTGGGGACAGCGAGCTCTGGAAACACCATATATTTT
few	TRBV28	NA	TRBJ2-3	CASSRTSSRTDTQYF	TGTGCCAGCAGTCGCACTAGTAGTAGGACAGATACGCAGTATTTT
NA	TRBV9	NA	TRBJ1-2	CASSASMGAYGYTF	TGTGCCAGCAGCGCCTCCATGGGAGCCTATGGCTACACCTTC
once	TRBV19	TRBD1	TRBJ1-2	CASSRDRGGYTF	TGTGCCAGTAGTCGGGACAGGGGGGGCTACACCTTC
NA	TRBV6-5	TRBD1	TRBJ1-5	CASTGQRFSNQPQHF	TGTGCCAGCACGGGACAGAGATTTAGCAATCAGCCCCAGCATTTT
NA	TRBV6-5	NA	TRBJ1-1	CASNPLTEAFF	TGTGCCAGCAACCCTTTGACTGAAGCTTTCTTT
NA	TRBV6-1	NA	TRBJ1-2	CASSEMSWSNYGYTF	TGTGCCAGCAGTGAAATGAGTTGGTCTAACTATGGCTACACCTTC
NA	TRBV7-3	NA	TRBJ1-1	CASSLTLDKASEAFF	TGTGCCAGCAGCTTAACGTTAGATAAGGCATCTGAAGCTTTCTTT
once	TRBV5-6	TRBD1	TRBJ1-1	CASSSPGTGGDTMNTEAFF	TGTGCCAGCAGCTCGCCCGGGACAGGGGGGGATACGATGAACACTGAAGCTTTCTTT
NA	TRBV12-3/TRBV12-4	NA	TRBJ1-1	CASSLQNTEAFF	TGTGCCAGCAGTTTACAGAACACTGAAGCTTTCTTT
few	TRBV24-1	TRBD1	TRBJ2-7	CATSDTDRGDEQYF	TGTGCCACCAGTGATACCGACAGGGGAGACGAGCAGTACTTC
once	TRBV5-1	NA	TRBJ2-1	CASSSGSLNNEQFF	TGCGCCAGCAGCTCGGGGTCATTAAACAATGAGCAGTTCTTC
NA	TRBV28	NA	TRBJ2-1	CASSYRRRVGNEQFF	TGTGCCAGCAGTTATCGACGCCGGGTCGGCAATGAGCAGTTCTTC
NA	TRBV12-3/TRBV12-4	TRBD1	TRBJ1-4	CASSGTGQEKLFF	TGTGCCAGCAGTGGGACAGGGCAGGAAAAACTGTTTTTT
once	TRBV28	TRBD2	TRBJ2-7	CAGSSGGSYEQYF	TGTGCCGGGTCAAGCGGGGGGTCATACGAGCAGTACTTC